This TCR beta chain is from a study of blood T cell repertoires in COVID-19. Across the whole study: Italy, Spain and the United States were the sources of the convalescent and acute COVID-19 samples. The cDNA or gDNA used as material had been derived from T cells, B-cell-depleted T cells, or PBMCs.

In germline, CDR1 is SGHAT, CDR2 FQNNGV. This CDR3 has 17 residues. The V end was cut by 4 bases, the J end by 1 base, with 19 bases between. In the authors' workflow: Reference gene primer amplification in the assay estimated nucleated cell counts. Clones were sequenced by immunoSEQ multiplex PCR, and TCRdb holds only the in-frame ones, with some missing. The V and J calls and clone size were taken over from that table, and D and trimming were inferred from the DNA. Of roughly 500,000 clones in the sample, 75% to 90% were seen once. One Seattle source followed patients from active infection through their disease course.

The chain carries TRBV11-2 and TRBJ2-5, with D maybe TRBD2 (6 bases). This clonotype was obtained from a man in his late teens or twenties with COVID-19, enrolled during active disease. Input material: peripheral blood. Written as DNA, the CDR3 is TGTGCCAGCAGCTCGCCCTACCTACTAGCATCCCAAGAGACCCAGTACTTC. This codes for CASSSPYLLASQETQYF.